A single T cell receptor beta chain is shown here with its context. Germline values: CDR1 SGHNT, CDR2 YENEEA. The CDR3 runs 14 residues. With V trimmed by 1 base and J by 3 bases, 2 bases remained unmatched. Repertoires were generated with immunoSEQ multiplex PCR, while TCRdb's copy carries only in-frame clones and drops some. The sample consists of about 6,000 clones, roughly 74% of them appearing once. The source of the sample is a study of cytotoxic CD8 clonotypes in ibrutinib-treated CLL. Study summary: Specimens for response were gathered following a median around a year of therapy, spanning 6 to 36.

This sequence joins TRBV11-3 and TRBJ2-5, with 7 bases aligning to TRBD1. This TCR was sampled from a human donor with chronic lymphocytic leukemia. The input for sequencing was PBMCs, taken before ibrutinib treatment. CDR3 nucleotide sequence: TGTGCCAGCAGCTTAGGAGGGACAGAAGAGACCCAGTACTTC. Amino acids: CASSLGGTEETQYF.